This TCR beta chain is from a study of T cells after yellow fever vaccination. Findings and caveats of the study: Some clonotypes were seen in both the CD4 and the CD8 compartments. These made up a small share and likely arose from convergent recombination.

TCRdb re-analysed the 5' RACE reads in MiXCR, keeping a single row per CDR3 protein. Among about 310,000 distinct CDR3 sequences listed, roughly 3.5% were seen once. V was pared by 1 base and J by 2 bases, with 11 bases between. The CDR3 extends over 15 amino acids. Germline lookup yields CDR1 SGHTA and CDR2 FQGNSA. This clonotype was counted between two and nine times. Antigen unknown. The rearrangement uses TRBV7-2 and TRBJ1-2; D may be TRBD1 (6 bases). The source is a man younger than 30 who received the YFV17D yellow fever vaccine. The sequences come from PBMCs, collected on the day of the yellow fever booster vaccination. This CDR3 reads CASSLVGGRNYGYTF. In nucleotides, the CDR3 is TGTGCCAGCAGCTTAGTGGGGGGGCGGAACTATGGCTACACCTTC. The whole variable domain, filled in from reference TRBV7-2 and TRBJ1-2, reads GAGVSQSPSNKVTEKGKDVELRCDPISGHTALYWYRQSLGQGLEFLIYFQGNSAPDKSGLPSDRFSAERTGGSVSTLTIQRTQQEDSAVYLCASSLVGGRNYGYTFGSGTRLTVV.